This entry lists 13 T cell receptor beta chains sequenced from one sample in a study of CXCR3-negative and CXCR3-positive naive CD8 T cells. UMI-labeled TRB cDNA libraries were prepared by 5' RACE. Reanalyzing the 5' RACE reads, TCRdb keeps one entry per CDR3 protein, without DNA. Here the sample table reports roughly 100,000 distinct CDR3 sequences. The sample comprised naive CXCR3- CD8+ T cells from blood. Subset indicated: CD45RO-CCR7+CD27+CD95- naive CD8+ T cells lacking CXCR3 (TNR3-). These receptors all stem from a human donor in good health. Some clones in this sample may be carry-over from other donors' samples.

The J gene is TRBJ1-1, the V gene TRBV4-3; TCRdb calls TRBD1, which cannot be checked without DNA. This CDR3 spans 16 amino acids. Germline loops: CDR1 LGHNA, CDR2 YSLEER. This chain's CDR3 is CASSQDRGLLGTEAFF.

The chain links TRBV11-2 to TRBJ2-3; TCRdb lists TRBD2, though no DNA is available to test this call. Germline V CDR1 and CDR2: SGHAT, FQNNGV. This CDR3 comprises 15 residues. The CDR3 protein is CASSFEAGGQDTQYF.

The V and J genes are TRBV30 and TRBJ1-5. CDR3 length: 13 residues. CDR1 and CDR2 (germline): GTSNPN, SVGIG (reference sequence). The chain's CDR3 is CAWSVGDNQPQHF.

The chain recombines TRBV10-3 with TRBJ2-1. Germline CDR1 reads ENHRY; CDR2 reads SYGVKD. The CDR3 spans 12 residues. The CDR3 here is CAISESVNEQFF.

The chain links TRBV29-1 to TRBJ2-1. Germline V lookup: CDR1 SQVTM, CDR2 ANQGSEA. The length of the CDR3 is 13 residues. The CDR3: CSVEEQSYNEQFF.

The chain links TRBV27 to TRBJ2-1; the D call from TCRdb, TRBD2, cannot be confirmed without DNA. Per the germline V gene, CDR1 is MNHEY and CDR2 is SMNVEV (reference sequence). This CDR3 is 14 amino acids long. The CDR3 spells CASAEGNSYNEQFF.

The CDR3 sequence: CASRYRGLDTEAFF. V and J are TRBV19 and TRBJ1-1; TCRdb selects TRBD1, and the lack of DNA leaves this call unchecked. Germline V gene lookup returns CDR1 LNHDA and CDR2 SQIVND (reference sequence). The CDR3 is 14 amino acids.

The chain combines TRBV29-1 with TRBJ2-3. The CDR3 contains 12 residues. Germline values: CDR1 SQVTM, CDR2 ANQGSEA. CDR3 loop: CSVEGVIDTQYF.

The rearrangement uses TRBV6-6 and TRBJ2-1; TCRdb lists TRBD2, though no DNA is available to test this call. CDR3 length: 14 residues. Germline V gene data show CDR1 as MNHNY and CDR2 as SVGAGI (reference sequence). This CDR3 is CASRHLAGPSQQFF.

V gene TRBV10-3 combines with J gene TRBJ2-7; the D call of TRBD1 rests on TCRdb alone, since no DNA is present to check it. This CDR3 has 13 residues. The V gene's germline CDR1 is ENHRY and CDR2 SYGVKD. The CDR3 here is CAAQTGNSYEQYF.

This chain links TRBV6-2 or TRBV6-3 with TRBJ2-5; TCRdb gives TRBD2 as the D gene, but with no DNA this cannot be confirmed. Per the germline V gene, CDR1 is MNHEY and CDR2 is SVGEGT. This CDR3 has 17 residues. CDR3 region: CASSSPGLAGPQETQYF.

The J gene is TRBJ1-1, the V gene TRBV6-4; TCRdb returns TRBD1, unconfirmable since there is no DNA. Germline values: CDR1 MRHNA, CDR2 SNTAGT. The CDR3 consists of 13 residues. CDR3 amino acids: CASSTSQGTEAFF.

V and J are TRBV4-3 and TRBJ2-1; there is no DNA to check the TCRdb D call of TRBD2. The CDR3 has 16 residues. Germline V CDR1 and CDR2: LGHNA, YSLEER. The CDR3 loop reads CASSQDPGGGDDEQFF.